A single sample is the source of the 12 T cell receptor beta chains below, sequenced in a study of blood T cell repertoires in COVID-19. TCRdb's copy holds only in-frame clones and misses some; the assay was immunoSEQ multiplex PCR. Of roughly 16,000 clones in the sample, approximately 85% were seen once. The specimen sequenced was peripheral blood. These receptors were obtained from a man between 65 and 85 years old in a cohort sampled during active COVID-19.

The chain combines TRBV9 with TRBJ2-5; D might be TRBD1 (5 bases). V dropped 3 bases and J dropped 8 bases, with 14 bases sitting between them. CDR1 and CDR2 (germline): SGDLS, YYNGEE. There are 13 residues in the CDR3. CDR3 nucleotide sequence: TGTGCCAGCAGCGCCAGGGTGTTTGACACCCAGTACTTC. Protein: CASSARVFDTQYF.

This chain joins TRBV4-1 and TRBJ2-7, with 9 bases aligning to TRBD1. V lost 0 bases, J lost 2 bases, and 2 bases stayed unmatched. The CDR3 extends over 15 amino acids. The germline V gene encodes CDR1 MGHRA and CDR2 YSYEKL. CDR3 protein: CASSQEGQGAYEQYF. As DNA, the CDR3 is TGCGCCAGCAGCCAAGAGGGACAGGGAGCCTACGAGCAGTACTTC.

The V gene is TRBV11-2, the J gene TRBJ2-3; the match to TRBD1 covers 7 bases. V trimming: 8 bases; J trimming: 0 bases; junction bases outside the gene matches: 5. This CDR3 is 14 amino acids long. Germline loops: CDR1 SGHAT, CDR2 FQNNGV. The CDR3 DNA reads as TGTGCCAGCGGCAGGGACAGAAGCACAGATACGCAGTATTTT. Translating gives CASGRDRSTDTQYF.

This chain links TRBV28 with TRBJ1-5, with D perhaps TRBD1 (5 bases). This CDR3 is built from 15 residues. Germline CDR1 and CDR2: MDHEN and SYDVKM. V was pared by 7 bases and J by 6 bases, with 19 bases between. The CDR3 nucleotides read TGTGCCAGCAAAGGGGCAGCCACGGGCCGTCAGCCCCAGCATTTT. Protein sequence: CASKGAATGRQPQHF.

The V and J genes are TRBV7-9 and TRBJ2-5, with a tentative D call TRBD1 (6 bases). CDR1 is SEHNR, CDR2 FQNEAQ, per germline (reference sequence). The V end was cut by 1 base, the J end by 2 bases, with 14 bases between. CDR3 length: 16 residues. Written as DNA, the CDR3 is TGTGCCAGCAGCTTAGAGGCAGGGACAAATCAAGAGACCCAGTACTTC. Protein product: CASSLEAGTNQETQYF.

This chain links TRBV5-1 with TRBJ2-1, with 10 bases that match TRBD2. This CDR3 contains 16 residues. CDR1 and CDR2 from the germline V gene are SGHRS and YFSETQ. V shed 4 bases and J 4 bases; nucleotides not matched to a gene: 8. The CDR3 DNA is TGCGCCAGCAGCCTGGCGGGACTAGCGACTTACAATGAGCAGTTCTTC. It is translated as CASSLAGLATYNEQFF.

Points on this clone: Since a much larger clone is just one base distant, this may be a read error. The sample contains more than one DNA sequence encoding this CDR3. The V gene is TRBV7-9, the J gene TRBJ1-1; a weak D match, TRBD1 (6 bases). The length of the CDR3 is 14 residues. Germline values: CDR1 SEHNR, CDR2 FQNEAQ (reference sequence). The DNA for the CDR3 is TGTGCCAGCAGCTTAGTACAGGGTGGCACTGAGGCTTTCTTT. Amino acids: CASSLVQGGTEAFF.

The gene calls are TRBV5-6 and TRBJ1-6; D possibly corresponds to TRBD1 (5 bases). The CDR3 runs 16 residues. CDR1 and CDR2 (germline): SGHDT, YYEEEE. The germline V and J ends were trimmed by 0 bases and 0 bases, with 7 bases remaining between them. The CDR3 sequence is CASSLVGGSYNSPLHF. CDR3 nucleotide sequence: TGTGCCAGCAGCTTGGTGGGGGGCTCCTATAATTCACCCCTCCACTTT.

The chain recombines TRBV28 with TRBJ2-5; a possible D gene is TRBD1 (6 bases). With 6 bases removed from V and 1 base from J, the gap between germline ends came to 12 bases. This CDR3 region has 14 residues. Germline V gene lookup returns CDR1 MDHEN and CDR2 SYDVKM. The CDR3 region has the DNA TGTGCCAGCAGAACTACAGGGCGCCAAGAGACCCAGTACTTC. Its protein is CASRTTGRQETQYF.

The chain recombines TRBV28 with TRBJ1-6; no clear D gene. The germline V and J ends were trimmed by 6 bases and 15 bases, with 15 bases remaining between them. CDR3 length: 12 residues. Per germline, CDR1 MDHEN and CDR2 SYDVKM. The CDR3 loop reads CASRSELEVLHF. In DNA, the CDR3 is TGTGCCAGCAGGTCAGAGTTGGAGGTCCTCCACTTT.

This chain uses TRBV4-1 with TRBJ1-5; a weak D match, TRBD1 (5 bases). The V end was cut by 0 bases, the J end by 0 bases, with 9 bases between. CDR3 length: 16 amino acids. Germline V gene sequence: CDR1 MGHRA, CDR2 YSYEKL. The CDR3 nucleotides are TGCGCCAGCAGCCAAGATCCAGGGAATAGCAATCAGCCCCAGCATTTT. Amino acids: CASSQDPGNSNQPQHF.

This rearrangement joins TRBV27 to TRBJ1-2; 10 positions agree with TRBD1. V lost 5 bases, J lost 5 bases, and 5 bases stayed unmatched. This CDR3 has 14 amino acids. Germline V lookup: CDR1 MNHEY, CDR2 SMNVEV (reference sequence). The CDR3 bases are TGTGCCAGCAGTCGACAGGGGGCAGGGTATGGCTACACCTTC. Translation gives CASSRQGAGYGYTF.